This TCR beta chain was obtained from a study of CD8 T cells in Susac syndrome. Looked up from germline, CDR1 is LGHDT and CDR2 is YNNKEL (reference sequence). The CDR3 loop spans 16 amino acids. V lost 4 bases and J lost 3; bases outside the gene matches: 10. CD8+ and CD4+ blood T cells underwent TCR beta sequencing. This clonotype was observed a single time. When the RNA was reverse transcribed, random hexamers were used with an input of roughly 0.45 to 1 ug. TCRdb passed the immunoSEQ multiplex PCR reads through MiXCR, listing each CDR3 protein once. Of roughly 190,000 distinct CDR3 sequences in the sample, approximately 94% are singletons; the top ten hold about 0.1%.

The rearrangement links TRBV3-1 to TRBJ2-3; 7 bases line up with TRBD2. The sequencing input was CD4+ T cells from PBMCs. This receptor was identified in a human donor in good health. Here the CDR3 DNA reads TGTGCCAGCAGCCGCCAGGGAGCGGGATTAACAGATACGCAGTATTTT. Its translation is CASSRQGAGLTDTQYF.